One TCR beta chain is described in this entry. The antigen remains unidentified. Other DNA sequences from this sample encode an identical CDR3 as well. This sample is part of a study of shared clonotypes between healthy human individuals. The CDR3 is 12 residues long. After removal of 2 bases from V and 5 bases from J, the junction contained 2 bases not matched to a gene. Germline V gives CDR1 GTSNPN, CDR2 SVGIG (reference sequence). Here immunoSEQ multiplex PCR was the method, and the copy in TCRdb shows in-frame clones only, minus some. The repertoire holds 2,500,000 or so clones, with over 85% as singletons. Study findings and constraints: Naive subsets generally had larger estimated richness than memory subsets. The study's rarefaction showed incomplete sorted-subset sequencing despite large depth. A few donors had approximately 4.6% of their naive CD4 clonotypes in common. Generation probabilities of non-shared clonotypes were lower (relative to those shared by all four donors).

The receptor's source is a man between 18 and 35 years old in good health. Some clones in this sample may be carry-over from other donors' samples. The sequenced sample consisted of naive CD4+ T cells from PBMCs. Subset in this sample: CD45RA+ positively selected. The chain employs TRBV30 and TRBJ2-5, with 7 bases matching TRBD1. CDR3 region: CAWSRQGETQYF. CDR3 DNA: TGTGCCTGGAGTCGACAGGGCGAGACCCAGTACTTC.